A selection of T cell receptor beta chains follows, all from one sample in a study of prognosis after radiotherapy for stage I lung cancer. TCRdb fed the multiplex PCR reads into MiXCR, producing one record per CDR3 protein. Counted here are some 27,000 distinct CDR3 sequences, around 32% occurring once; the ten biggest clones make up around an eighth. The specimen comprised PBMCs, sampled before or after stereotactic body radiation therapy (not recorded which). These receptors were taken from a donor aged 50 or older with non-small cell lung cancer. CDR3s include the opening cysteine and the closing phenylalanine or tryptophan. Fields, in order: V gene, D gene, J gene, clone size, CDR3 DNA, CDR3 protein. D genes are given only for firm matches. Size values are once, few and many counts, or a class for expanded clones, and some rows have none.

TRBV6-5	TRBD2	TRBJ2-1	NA	TGTGCCAGCAGTTACTCGGCGGGAGTGCCTGTGGGCAATGAGCTGTTCTTC	CASSYSAGVPVGNELFF
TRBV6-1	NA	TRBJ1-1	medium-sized	TGTGCCAGCAGTCTCCAAGGAATTGGGGGGACTGAAGCTTTCTTT	CASSLQGIGGTEAFF
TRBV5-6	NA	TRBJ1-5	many	TGTGCCAGCAGCTTGCAGGAAACGGAGCCCCAGCATTTT	CASSLQETEPQHF
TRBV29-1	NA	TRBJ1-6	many	TGCAGCGTTGGGGCGGACAGCAATTCACCCCTCCACTTT	CSVGADSNSPLHF
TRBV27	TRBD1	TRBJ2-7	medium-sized	TGTGCCAGCAGACGGGACAGGGCATCCTACGAGCAGTACTTC	CASRRDRASYEQYF
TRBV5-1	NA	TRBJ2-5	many	TGCGCCAGCAGCTCGGGGCCGACAGAAGTTCAAGAGACCCAGTACTTC	CASSSGPTEVQETQYF
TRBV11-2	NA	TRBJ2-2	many	TGTGCCAGCAGCTTAAACACCGGGGAGCTGTTTTTT	CASSLNTGELFF
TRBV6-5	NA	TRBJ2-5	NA	TGTGCCAGCAGTGACTCGAAGGCGCCCCCCGCCCCAGAGACCCAGTACTTC	CASSDSKAPPAPETQYF
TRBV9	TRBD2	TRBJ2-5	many	TGTGCCAGCAGCGTAGGTGACGGGAGGTCTCAGGAGACCCAGTACTTC	CASSVGDGRSQETQYF
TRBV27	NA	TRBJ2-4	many	TGTGCCAGCAGTCCTGCCATAGCCAAAAACATTCAGTACTTC	CASSPAIAKNIQYF
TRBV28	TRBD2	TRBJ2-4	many	TGTGCCAGCAGTTTACCTCCCGGGACTAGCGGGAGGTGGAAAAACATTCAGTACTTC	CASSLPPGTSGRWKNIQYF
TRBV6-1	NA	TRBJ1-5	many	TGTGCCAGCAGCAGCGCAGGACGTCAGCCCCAGCATTTT	CASSSAGRQPQHF
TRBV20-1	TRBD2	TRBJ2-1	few	TGCAGTGCCTTTTGGGCTAGCGGGAGTTATGAGCAGTTCTTC	CSAFWASGSYEQFF
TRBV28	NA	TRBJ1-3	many	TGTGCCAGCAGTAGCCAGGGGGGAAACACCATATATTTT	CASSSQGGNTIYF
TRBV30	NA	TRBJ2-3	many	TGTGCCTGGAGACAACAGGGCCCCACAGATACGCAGTATTTT	CAWRQQGPTDTQYF
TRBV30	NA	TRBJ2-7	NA	TGTGCCTTGGGTATACCTCTTTGGGAGCAGTACTTC	CALGIPLWEQYF
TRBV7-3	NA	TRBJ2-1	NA	TGTGCCAGCAGCTTGGGCCAGGGGTACGAAAATGAGCAGTTCTTC	CASSLGQGYENEQFF
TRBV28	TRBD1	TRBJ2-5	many	TGTGCCAGCAGCCAGACATCGGGACAGGGGCGGAGGTCAGAGACCCAGTACTTC	CASSQTSGQGRRSETQYF
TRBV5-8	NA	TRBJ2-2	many	TGTGCCAGCAGCTTGATGGGGGGCCGCACCGGGGAGCTGTTTTTT	CASSLMGGRTGELFF
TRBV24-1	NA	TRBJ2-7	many	TGTGCCACCAGTGATACCCCCGGCGAGCAGTACTTC	CATSDTPGEQYF
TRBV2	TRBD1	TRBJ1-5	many	TGTGCCAGCAGTCGATATCCGGGACAGGGGTTTAATCAGCCCCAGCATTTT	CASSRYPGQGFNQPQHF
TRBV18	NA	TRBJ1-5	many	TGTGCCAGCTCACCCTACGAGAGGGCTAGCAATCAGCCCCAGCATTTT	CASSPYERASNQPQHF
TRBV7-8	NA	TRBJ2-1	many	TGTGCCAGCAGCCTAGGACTAACTGAGCAGTTCTTC	CASSLGLTEQFF
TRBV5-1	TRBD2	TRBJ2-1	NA	TGCGCCAGCAGCTTGACCGGGGCTAGCGGGAGTGGCAATGAGCAGTTCTTC	CASSLTGASGSGNEQFF
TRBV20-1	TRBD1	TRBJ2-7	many	TGCAGTGCTGGGGGACAGGGTCTCATCGAGCAGTACTTC	CSAGGQGLIEQYF
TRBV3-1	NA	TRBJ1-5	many	TGTGCCAGCAGCTTCGACGGAGCTAATCAGCCCCAGCATTTT	CASSFDGANQPQHF
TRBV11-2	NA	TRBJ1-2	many	TGTGCCAGCAGCTTACTGGCAGACGTCCTGGGTGGCTACACCTTC	CASSLLADVLGGYTF
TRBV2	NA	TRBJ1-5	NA	TGTGCCAGCAGTGAGGAAGGGGAGGGTAAGCCCCAGCATTTT	CASSEEGEGKPQHF
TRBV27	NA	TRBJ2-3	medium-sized	TGTGCCAGCAGTCCTTACCCCTCCTTCACGCAGTATTTT	CASSPYPSFTQYF
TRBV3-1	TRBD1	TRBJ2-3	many	TGTGCCAGCAGCCAAGACTGGGGTTGGACAGGTACGCAGTATTTT	CASSQDWGWTGTQYF
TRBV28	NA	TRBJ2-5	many	TGTGCCAGTTGGGACCAAAATCAAGAGACCCAGTACTTC	CASWDQNQETQYF